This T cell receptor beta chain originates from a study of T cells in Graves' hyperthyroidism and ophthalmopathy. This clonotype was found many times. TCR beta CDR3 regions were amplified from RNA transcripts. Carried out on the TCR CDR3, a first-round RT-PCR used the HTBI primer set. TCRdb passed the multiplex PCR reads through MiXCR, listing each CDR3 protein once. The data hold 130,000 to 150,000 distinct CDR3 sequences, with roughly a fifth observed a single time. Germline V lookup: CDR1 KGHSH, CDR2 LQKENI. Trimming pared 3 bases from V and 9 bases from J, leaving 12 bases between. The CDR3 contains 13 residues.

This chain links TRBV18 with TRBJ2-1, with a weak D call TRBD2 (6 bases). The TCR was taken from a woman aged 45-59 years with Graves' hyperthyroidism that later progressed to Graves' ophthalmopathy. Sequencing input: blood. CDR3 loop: CASSPGLRSEQFF. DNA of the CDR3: TGTGCCAGCTCACCCGGACTACGTTCTGAGCAGTTCTTC.